The 29 T cell receptor beta chains presented below share a single source sample, sequenced in a study of CD8 T cells in acute hepatitis C reinfection. Time point given: naive CD8 control sorted from an acute-time-point sample. The method was immunoSEQ multiplex PCR; TCRdb's version includes in-frame clones alone and lacks a portion of them. The table lists fewer than 40,000 clones, 80% to 90% of them singletons. The specimen was naive CD8+ T cells from PBMCs. These receptors all stem from a woman aged 18-30 years who spontaneously cleared hepatitis C infection.

The rearrangement links TRBV18 to TRBJ2-1, with 13 bases matching TRBD2. Trimming cost V 5 bases and J 7 bases; bases outside gene matches: 2. From germline, CDR1 is KGHSH and CDR2 LQKENI. The CDR3 loop spans 14 amino acids. The CDR3 coding sequence is TGTGCCAGCTCAGGGGGACTAGCGGGAAATGAGCAGTTCTTC. Translating it yields CASSGGLAGNEQFF.

The chain links TRBV29-1 to TRBJ2-3; TRBD2 matches at 10 bases. Unmatched junction bases numbered 6, after V lost 7 bases and J lost 2 bases. Per germline, CDR1 SQVTM and CDR2 ANQGSEA. This CDR3 comprises 14 residues. The CDR3 DNA is TGCAGCGACACCGGGACTAGCGACACAGATACGCAGTATTTT. Translating it yields CSDTGTSDTDTQYF.

The chain joins TRBV9 to TRBJ2-7; 11 bases map to TRBD2. Germline V gives CDR1 SGDLS, CDR2 YYNGEE. The CDR3 is 16 amino acids. J was trimmed by 4 bases and V by 0 bases; bases with no gene match: 6. The CDR3 coding sequence is TGTGCCAGCAGCGTAGCCGAGGGACTAGCGGAATACGAGCAGTACTTC. This codes for CASSVAEGLAEYEQYF.

The CDR3 coding sequence is TGTGCCAGCAGTGAATATTTTGAGGTGGACAGCTCCTACAATGAGCAGTTCTTC. This translates into CASSEYFEVDSSYNEQFF. The genes are TRBV25-1 and TRBJ2-1; TRBD1 is a possible D gene (6 bases). The V end was cut by 0 bases, the J end by 0 bases, with 15 bases between. The CDR3 contains 18 residues. Germline V CDR1 and CDR2: MGHDK, SYGVNS.

The V and J genes are TRBV6-1 and TRBJ1-1; D perhaps matches TRBD1 (5 bases). V was cut by 2 bases and J by 0 bases, with 16 bases left in between. This CDR3 spans 17 amino acids. The germline gives CDR1 MNHNS, CDR2 SASEGT. CDR3 sequence (DNA): TGTGCCAGCAGTGAACAGTGGGGAGGGGAAATGAACACTGAAGCTTTCTTT. Protein sequence: CASSEQWGGEMNTEAFF.

This rearrangement joins TRBV4-1 to TRBJ1-2, with 8 bases identical to TRBD1. V lost 0 bases to trimming and J lost 2 bases; unmatched junction nucleotides: 5. Per the germline V gene, CDR1 is MGHRA and CDR2 is YSYEKL. The CDR3 has 16 residues. DNA for the CDR3: TGCGCCAGCAGCCAAGAATGGGCAGGGGGCAACTATGGCTACACCTTC. Its translation is CASSQEWAGGNYGYTF.

The CDR3 is CASSPRLYGLQETQYF. The CDR3 region has the DNA TGTGCCAGCAGCCCAAGACTGTACGGCCTCCAAGAGACCCAGTACTTC. The chain links TRBV7-9 to TRBJ2-5; D remains ambiguous. CDR1 is SEHNR and CDR2 is FQNEAQ in the germline V gene (reference sequence). The CDR3 contains 16 residues. V was shortened by 5 bases and J by 1 base, with 17 bases between the two germline ends.

The chain is built from TRBV5-6 and TRBJ2-1, with D possibly being TRBD2 (6 bases). Between the trimmed V and J ends, which lost 0 bases and 2 bases, there was a span of 12 bases. Germline loops: CDR1 SGHDT, CDR2 YYEEEE. The CDR3 spans 16 residues. The CDR3, as DNA: TGTGCCAGCAGCTTGGCGGTAGGGGAGGCCTACAATGAGCAGTTCTTC. It specifies CASSLAVGEAYNEQFF. The variable domain in full, with the rest retrieved from reference TRBV5-6 and TRBJ2-1, is DAGVTQSPTHLIKTRGQQVTLRCSPKSGHDTVSWYQQALGQGPQFIFQYYEEEERQRGNFPDRFSGHQFPNYSSELNVNALLLGDSALYLCASSLAVGEAYNEQFFGPGTRLTVL.

The chain combines TRBV20-1 with TRBJ2-7; D unclear. CDR3 size: 11 residues. Trimming left V 8 bases short and J 2 bases short, with 10 bases between. Germline V CDR1 and CDR2: DFQATT, SNEGSKA (reference sequence). The CDR3 DNA is TGCAGTTGGAAAGGGCCCTACGAGCAGTACTTC. Protein: CSWKGPYEQYF.

V is TRBV5-1 and J is TRBJ2-7, with no clear D. Per the germline V gene, CDR1 is SGHRS and CDR2 is YFSETQ. This CDR3 has 16 amino acids. V lost 0 bases and J 1 base, leaving 14 bases between the germline ends. The CDR3 nucleotides are TGCGCCAGCAGCTTGGATGGCAGTATACCGTCCTACGAGCAGTACTTC. Its protein is CASSLDGSIPSYEQYF. Complete variable domain (other parts from reference TRBV5-1 and TRBJ2-7): KAGVTQTPRYLIKTRGQQVTLSCSPISGHRSVSWYQQTPGQGLQFLFEYFSETQRNKGNFPGRFSGRQFSNSRSEMNVSTLELGDSALYLCASSLDGSIPSYEQYFGPGTRLTVT.

The V and J genes are TRBV9 and TRBJ2-3; D unclear. The CDR3 covers 14 residues. The V and J ends lost 0 bases and 2 bases respectively, with 7 bases between them. Germline CDR1 SGDLS, CDR2 YYNGEE. CDR3 coding DNA: TGTGCCAGCAGCGTAGCCCTGTTCACAGATACGCAGTATTTT. The encoded protein is CASSVALFTDTQYF.

This sequence joins TRBV27 and TRBJ2-7; no reliable D call. The germline V gene encodes CDR1 MNHEY and CDR2 SMNVEV (reference sequence). Trimming removed 3 bases from V and 0 bases from J, with 12 bases in between. The CDR3 contains 15 residues. The DNA for the CDR3 is TGTGCCAGCAGTTTGGTGACCGCAAACTCCTACGAGCAGTACTTC. Translated: CASSLVTANSYEQYF.

This rearrangement joins TRBV6-1 to TRBJ1-1; D is possibly TRBD1 (6 bases). Per germline, CDR1 MNHNS and CDR2 SASEGT. V lost 6 bases and J lost 1, with 12 bases in between. The CDR3 has 14 residues. DNA of the CDR3: TGTGCCAGCAGCACTGGACAGAGGAACACTGAAGCTTTCTTT. This translates into CASSTGQRNTEAFF.

The chain couples TRBV27 to TRBJ1-1; no definite D call. The V and J ends lost 4 bases and 5 bases respectively, with 5 bases between them. This CDR3 spans 11 amino acids. Looked up from germline, CDR1 is MNHEY and CDR2 is SMNVEV (reference sequence). CDR3 DNA: TGTGCCAGCAGTTCGAGGACTGAAGCTTTCTTT. Translated, it gives CASSSRTEAFF.

This clone has a handful of counts. The chain joins TRBV5-1 to TRBJ1-3; possibly TRBD1 for D (5 bases). Germline values: CDR1 SGHRS, CDR2 YFSETQ. The V end was cut by 6 bases, the J end by 4 bases, with 14 bases between. The length of the CDR3 is 14 residues. The CDR3 sequence is CASTTGTTGNTIYF. The CDR3 DNA reads as TGCGCCAGCACGACCGGGACGACCGGAAACACCATATATTTT.

The genes are TRBV27 and TRBJ2-1; the match to TRBD2 covers 7 bases. J gave up 4 bases and V 7 bases, and 7 bases lay outside the gene matches. The CDR3 has 14 amino acids. Germline-derived CDR1 and CDR2 are MNHEY and SMNVEV (reference sequence). CDR3: CASTWGGGYNEQFF. The CDR3 DNA reads TGTGCCAGCACATGGGGCGGGGGATACAATGAGCAGTTCTTC.

The chain couples TRBV5-1 to TRBJ2-2; D remains ambiguous. The germline V gene has CDR1 SGHRS and CDR2 YFSETQ. This CDR3 has 10 residues. V was clipped by 8 bases and J by 6 bases, with 5 bases between them. The CDR3 spells CASRPGELFF. For the CDR3, the DNA is TGCGCCAGTAGGCCCGGGGAGCTGTTTTTT.

This chain links TRBV5-1 with TRBJ2-1, with no clear D. This CDR3 is built from 14 residues. Germline lookup yields CDR1 SGHRS and CDR2 YFSETQ. The ends were cut back, 4 bases at V and 0 bases at J, with 8 bases in the middle. CDR3 residues: CASSELASYNEQFF. The CDR3 nucleotides are TGCGCCAGCAGCGAGTTAGCCTCCTACAATGAGCAGTTCTTC.

This clone was recorded once. The rearrangement links TRBV23-1 to TRBJ2-2, with D unclear. TRBV23-1 is given ORF status, its function remaining uncertain. The CDR3 sequence is 13 residues long. V lost 7 bases and J lost 4, with 10 bases in between. CDR3 sequence: CASKMGRTGELFF. The CDR3 DNA follows: TGCGCCAGCAAAATGGGTCGCACCGGGGAGCTGTTTTTT.

This chain uses TRBV5-1 with TRBJ1-1; D may be TRBD1 (5 bases). Trimming took 4 bases from V and 4 from J, leaving 14 bases between them. Germline CDR1 and CDR2: SGHRS and YFSETQ. CDR3 length: 14 residues. The CDR3 loop is CASSAAQGSTEAFF. In DNA form, the CDR3 reads TGCGCCAGCAGCGCGGCTCAGGGATCCACTGAAGCTTTCTTT.

This clone was recorded a few times. This CDR3 reads CASSLVGYEQYF. CDR3 nucleotides: TGTGCCAGCAGTTTAGTAGGTTACGAGCAGTACTTC. The rearrangement uses TRBV27 and TRBJ2-7; no clear D gene. The V end was cut by 2 bases, the J end by 4 bases, with 6 bases between. The germline gives CDR1 MNHEY, CDR2 SMNVEV (reference sequence). This CDR3 has 12 residues.

As DNA, the CDR3 is TGTGCCAGCAAGGGGCTAGCTCCCTCCCCCTACGAGCAGTACTTC. Encoded protein: CASKGLAPSPYEQYF. The rearrangement links TRBV21-1 to TRBJ2-7. TRBV21-1 is marked as a pseudogene. CDR3 length: 15 residues.

To note about this clone: The junction shows a germline mismatch at one end, possibly a read error. V usage is TRBV7-4 and J usage is TRBJ1-5; 8 bases agree with TRBD1. Germline lookup yields CDR1 SGHVT and CDR2 SQSDAQ. The CDR3 sequence is 17 residues long. The CDR3 region has the DNA TGTGCCAGCAGCCCCTACGTTTCGGGACAGGAAAATCAACCCCAGCATTTT. The encoded protein is CASSPYVSGQENQPQHF.

A remark on this clone: This sample includes further DNA sequences coding for the same CDR3. The chain is built from TRBV27 and TRBJ2-5; D might be TRBD2 (6 bases). Germline V lookup: CDR1 MNHEY, CDR2 SMNVEV (reference sequence). Trimming removed 6 bases from V and 6 bases from J, with 17 bases in between. The CDR3 contains 14 residues. In DNA, the CDR3 is TGTGCCAGCAGCTTAGAGGCTGGGAGGAAGACCCAGTACTTC. Translating gives CASSLEAGRKTQYF.

The rearrangement uses TRBV19 and TRBJ2-1; D is uncertain. Germline V gives CDR1 LNHDA, CDR2 SQIVND (reference sequence). There are 14 residues in the CDR3. V gave up 4 bases and J gave up 2 bases, with 9 bases separating them. The CDR3 DNA sequence: TGTGCCAGTAGTACCGGAGTCCCCTACAATGAGCAGTTCTTC. Protein: CASSTGVPYNEQFF.

This chain connects TRBV7-8 to TRBJ2-7; the match to TRBD2 covers 11 bases. The trim removed 6 bases at V and 5 bases at J, leaving 6 bases unmatched. Germline lookup yields CDR1 SGHVS and CDR2 FQNEAQ. This CDR3 is 14 amino acids long. For the CDR3, the DNA is TGTGCCAGCAGGGAACTAGCGGGAGATAACGAGCAGTACTTC. This translates into CASRELAGDNEQYF.

The chain is built from TRBV7-9 and TRBJ2-7; D is uncertain. Trimming took off 5 bases at V and 2 bases at J, with 7 bases between the two ends. The CDR3 has 12 residues. Germline loops: CDR1 SEHNR, CDR2 FQNEAQ (reference sequence). This CDR3 is CASSPTPYEQYF. Here the CDR3 DNA reads TGTGCCAGCAGCCCCACCCCCTACGAGCAGTACTTC. Combining the CDR3 with reference TRBV7-9 and TRBJ2-7 gives the whole variable domain DTGVSQNPRHKITKRGQNVTFRCDPISEHNRLYWYRQTLGQGPEFLTYFQNEAQLEKSRLLSDRFSAERPKGSFSTLEIQRTEQGDSAMYLCASSPTPYEQYFGPGTRLTVT.

The CDR3 DNA follows: TGCGCCAGCAGCCAAGTGTTCAACACCGGGGAGCTGTTTTTT. As protein: CASSQVFNTGELFF. This rearrangement joins TRBV4-1 to TRBJ2-2; D is unclear. V was pared by 1 base and J by 2 bases, with 5 bases between. The CDR3 sequence is 14 residues long. Germline lookup yields CDR1 MGHRA and CDR2 YSYEKL.

The rearrangement links TRBV7-3 to TRBJ2-3; D is possibly TRBD1 or TRBD2 (5 bases each). The CDR3 totals 14 residues. The V end was cut by 8 bases, the J end by 6 bases, with 18 bases between. Germline CDR1 is SGHTA and CDR2 is FQGTGA. CDR3 bases: TGTGCCAGCGGGGGTGTTGGTGGTGTTGATACGCAGTATTTT. It specifies CASGGVGGVDTQYF.